The T cell receptor (beta chain) under discussion was sequenced for a study of cytomegalovirus exposure and HLA in healthy donors. PCR involved 60 Vbeta and 13 Jbeta primers. The data were produced by immunoSEQ multiplex PCR, yet TCRdb's version contains in-frame clones alone and is incomplete. The data hold 60,000 to 75,000 clones, with roughly 80% observed a single time. The CDR3 runs 13 residues. The germline V gene has CDR1 GTSNPN and CDR2 SVGIG (reference sequence). As to this clone: One junction end disagrees with the germline gene, perhaps due to a read error.

The chain combines TRBV30 with TRBJ1-6; D unresolved. The sequence derives from a woman aged 25 to 39 in good health and CMV-seronegative. Sequencing input: PBMCs. The CDR3 DNA follows: TGTGCCTGGAGTCCTCAGGAAGATTCACCCCCCCACTTT. This encodes CAWSPQEDSPPHF.